This T cell receptor (beta chain) came from a study of blood T cell repertoires in COVID-19. Study context: Acute and convalescent COVID-19 samples came from the United States, Italy and Spain. T cells, B-cell-depleted T cells, or PBMCs supplied cDNA or gDNA.

The CDR3 runs to 16 residues. Germline loops: CDR1 SGHVS, CDR2 FNYEAQ. Unmatched junction bases numbered 5, after V lost 1 base and J lost 4 bases. The repertoire was sequenced with immunoSEQ multiplex PCR; TCRdb's copy has only in-frame clones and lacks some. The table lists around 390,000 clones, around 87% of them singletons, with roughly 10% in the top ten. Study members were between roughly 18 and 100 years old and lived in approximately 25 US regions. Cohorts were based on clinical histories the participants reported. This sequence was found in a woman in her forties or fifties who had recovered from COVID-19. V is TRBV7-6 and J is TRBJ1-3, with 9 nucleotides matching TRBD1. The sample comprised PBMCs or T cells enriched from blood (not recorded which). CDR3 DNA sequence: TGTGCCAGCAGCTTAGGACAGGGGGTTATCGGAAACACCATATATTTT. This sequence encodes CASSLGQGVIGNTIYF.